Described below is a single T cell receptor (beta chain) sequence and its context. Antigen specificity is unknown. Germline V gene lookup returns CDR1 SGHRS and CDR2 YFSETQ. This CDR3 region has 15 residues. Trimming at V came to 2 bases and at J to 5 bases, leaving 5 bases not matched to a gene. The data belong to a study of T-cell reconstitution after alpha-beta-depleted transplantation in children. Study findings and constraints: Reported findings indicate that, about two months after transplant, alpha-beta T cells came from several hundred expanded clones, which were derived from non-depleted graft cells.

As it was prepared, the TCRbeta library received unique molecular identifiers. In TCRdb, the PCR reads were re-called with MiXCR into one record per CDR3 protein. The sample yields about 1,000,000 distinct CDR3 sequences, about 30% seen once. This chain connects TRBV5-1 to TRBJ2-1; TRBD1 aligns across 9 bases. The receptor comes from a boy under two years old who had a stem cell transplant for SCID, so the T cells may come from the graft donor. The sequencing here drew on PBMCs, mostly from graft donor cells, taken 360 days after TCRalphabeta/CD19-depleted stem cell transplant. The CDR3 sequence: CASSFGGQGNNEQFF. CDR3 nucleotide sequence: TGCGCCAGCAGCTTTGGCGGACAGGGGAACAATGAGCAGTTCTTC.